This T cell receptor (beta chain) was profiled in a study of Graves' ophthalmopathy and Graves' hyperthyroidism. For repertoire sequencing, the TCR beta CDR3 regions were amplified from RNA transcripts. The first-round RT-PCR employed HTBI primers together with the Qiagen OneStep RT-PCR kit. A multiplex PCR was then performed as the second round. TCRdb re-analysed the multiplex PCR reads in MiXCR, keeping a single row per CDR3 protein. The sample contains a few hundred thousand distinct CDR3 sequences, roughly a sixth of which appear only once. Calling hyperthyroidism stable required that no ophthalmopathy show up within 18 months of follow-up. The hyperthyroidism patients had a new diagnosis of under 2 months' duration and were aged 18 to 65. This clonotype was recorded at least ten times. Sample: peripheral blood. The TCR sequence derives from an adult woman with stable Graves' hyperthyroidism.

CDR3 sequence: CASSNRDSDAFF. The DNA of the CDR3 is TGTGCCAGCAGTAACCGGGACAGCGACGCTTTCTTT. The chain combines TRBV6-5 with TRBJ1-1; the match to TRBD1 covers 7 bases. V lost 5 bases and J lost 11; bases outside the gene matches: 8. CDR1 is MNHEY, CDR2 SVGAGI, per germline. This CDR3 comprises 12 residues.